This TCR beta chain was found in a study of molecular identifiers for immune sequencing clone quantification. Regarding the study as a whole: Among about a million naive cells, spiked Jurkat TCR RNA from a single cell was reportedly detectable. Identical TCR molecules sharing a barcode could underestimate highly expanded clone sizes.

This clonotype occurred a few times. The antigen is not known. Each CDR3 protein is one row after TCRdb ran MiXCR on the PCR reads. The sample lists fewer than 45,000 distinct CDR3 sequences, approximately 17% occurring once. The CDR3 contains 15 residues. Germline V gives CDR1 SGHNT, CDR2 YYREEE (reference sequence). V trimming: 4 bases; J trimming: 10 bases; junction bases outside the gene matches: 14. This receptor was taken from a human donor in good health. Some libraries in this study had Jurkat cell RNA spiked in. The sequencing sample was made of naive CD8+ T cells from blood, with Jurkat cell RNA spiked in. Subset specified: FACS-sorted CD8+CD4-CCR7+CD45RA+ naive T cells. The chain has TRBV5-4 and TRBJ1-1, with TRBD1 matching over 9 bases. CDR3 nucleotides: TGTGCCAGCAGCCTAGGGAACAGGGGGCGGATCGGAGCTTTCTTT. It specifies CASSLGNRGRIGAFF.